Given below is one TCR beta chain in context. The CDR3 is 13 amino acids. Germline V gene data show CDR1 as SGDLS and CDR2 as YYNGEE. The J segment lost 4 bases and the V segment lost 2 bases, leaving 0 bases of the junction unmatched. This sample is drawn from a study of blood T cell repertoires in COVID-19. Study as a whole: COVID-19 samples collected from the United States, Italy and Spain covered acute and convalescent phases. T cells, B-cell-depleted T cells, or PBMCs supplied cDNA or gDNA.

Per the original data handling: Scientists estimated how many nucleated cells there were by amplifying reference gene primers. Data came from immunoSEQ multiplex PCR; TCRdb stores just in-frame clones and leaves some out. V, J and clone size derive from that table, while D and trimming were established from the DNA sequence. The table lists fewer than 150,000 clones, about 86% of them singletons. Source material: peripheral blood. The sequence was collected from a human donor in a cohort sampled during active COVID-19. The chain joins TRBV9 to TRBJ2-3; 8 nucleotides match TRBD1. CDR3 DNA: TGTGCCAGCAGCGTGGACAGGGCAGATACGCAGTATTTT. Translating gives CASSVDRADTQYF.